This T cell receptor (beta chain) was documented in a study of blood T cell repertoires in COVID-19. Whole-study context: From T cells, B-cell-depleted T cells, or PBMCs came the material, which was cDNA or gDNA.

Sequenced by immunoSEQ multiplex PCR; TCRdb stores in-frame clones only, minus some. The table includes around 230,000 clones, about 80% detected once. This receptor was obtained from a middle-aged woman with active or convalescent COVID-19. The source material was peripheral blood.

In nucleotides, the CDR3 is TGTGCCAGCAGCTTGAGCGGGAGGGCCCCTGGGGCCAACGTCCTGACTTTC. Translation gives CASSLSGRAPGANVLTF. The rearrangement joins TRBV13 to TRBJ2-6; 10 bases fit TRBD2. CDR3 length: 17 residues. V lost 3 bases to trimming and J lost 2 bases; unmatched junction nucleotides: 4. Germline CDR1 and CDR2: PRHDT and FYEKMQ (reference sequence).